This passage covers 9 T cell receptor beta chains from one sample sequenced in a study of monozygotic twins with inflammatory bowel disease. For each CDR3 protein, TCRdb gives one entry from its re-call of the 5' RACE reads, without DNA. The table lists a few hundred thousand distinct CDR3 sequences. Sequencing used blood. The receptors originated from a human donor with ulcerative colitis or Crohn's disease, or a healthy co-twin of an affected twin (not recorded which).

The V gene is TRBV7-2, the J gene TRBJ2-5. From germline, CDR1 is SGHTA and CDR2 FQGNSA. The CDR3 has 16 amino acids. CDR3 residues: CASSLARTLREETQYF.

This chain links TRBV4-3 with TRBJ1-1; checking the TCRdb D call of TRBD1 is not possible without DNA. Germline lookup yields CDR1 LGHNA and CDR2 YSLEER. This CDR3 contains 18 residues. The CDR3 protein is CASSQDGETGFRQTEAFF.

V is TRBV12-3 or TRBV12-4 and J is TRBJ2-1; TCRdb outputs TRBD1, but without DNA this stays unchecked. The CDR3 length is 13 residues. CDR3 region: CASTRPAFNEQFF.

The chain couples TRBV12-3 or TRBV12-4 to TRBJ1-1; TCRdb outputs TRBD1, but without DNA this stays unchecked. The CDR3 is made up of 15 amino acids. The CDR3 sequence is CASSQDRASNTEAFF.

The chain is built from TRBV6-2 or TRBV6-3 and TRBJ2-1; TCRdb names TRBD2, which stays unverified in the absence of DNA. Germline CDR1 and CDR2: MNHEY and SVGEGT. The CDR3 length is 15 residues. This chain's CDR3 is CASSPSGQPYNEQFF.

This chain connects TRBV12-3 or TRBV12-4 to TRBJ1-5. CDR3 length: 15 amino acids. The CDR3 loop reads CASSFEASGGQPQHF.

CDR3 protein: CASSVGTGAGYEQYF. This chain joins TRBV9 and TRBJ2-7; TCRdb's D call of TRBD1 is untestable without DNA. CDR1 is SGDLS and CDR2 is YYNGEE in the germline V gene. The length of the CDR3 is 15 residues.

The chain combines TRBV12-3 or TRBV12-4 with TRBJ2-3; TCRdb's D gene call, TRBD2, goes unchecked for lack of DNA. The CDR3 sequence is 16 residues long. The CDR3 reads CASSNHSGGASDTQYF.

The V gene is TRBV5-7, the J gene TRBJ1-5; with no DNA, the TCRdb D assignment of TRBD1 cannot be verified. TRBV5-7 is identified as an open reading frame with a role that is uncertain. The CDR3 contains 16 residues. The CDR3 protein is CASSFRDNNRNQPQHF.